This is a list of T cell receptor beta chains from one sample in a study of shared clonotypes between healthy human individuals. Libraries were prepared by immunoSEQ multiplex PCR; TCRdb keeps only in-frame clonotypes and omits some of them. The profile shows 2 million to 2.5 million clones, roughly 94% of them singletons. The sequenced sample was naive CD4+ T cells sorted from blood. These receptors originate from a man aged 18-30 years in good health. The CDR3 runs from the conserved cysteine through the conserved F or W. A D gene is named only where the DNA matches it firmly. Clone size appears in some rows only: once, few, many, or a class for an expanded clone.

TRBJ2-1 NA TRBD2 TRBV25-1 TGTGCCAGCATAGATAGCGGGAGGTCTGAGCAGTTCTTC CASIDSGRSEQFF
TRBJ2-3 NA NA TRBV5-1 TGCGCCAGCAGTTATACCGGACCCAGCACAGATACGCAGTATTTT CASSYTGPSTDTQYF
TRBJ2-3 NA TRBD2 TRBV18 TGTGCCAGCTCACCATTGCTAGCGGGGGGCTTGGATACGCAGTATTTT CASSPLLAGGLDTQYF
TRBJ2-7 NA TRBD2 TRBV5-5 TGTGCCAGCAGCTTGTTCCAGCGGGAGTACCACGAGCAGTACTTC CASSLFQREYHEQYF
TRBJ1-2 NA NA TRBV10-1 TGCGCCAGCAGTGAGTCGAGGAGCTATGGCTACACCTTC CASSESRSYGYTF
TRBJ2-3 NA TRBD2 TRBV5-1 TGCGCCAGCAGCTCACTGACTAGCCGCACAGATACGCAGTATTTT CASSSLTSRTDTQYF
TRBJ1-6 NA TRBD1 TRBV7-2 TGTGCCAGCAGCCAGGGGACAGGGAGGGATTCACCCCTCCACTTT CASSQGTGRDSPLHF
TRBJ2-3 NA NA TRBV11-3 TGTGCCAGCAGCAGAGGCAGTCTAGCGAGCACAGATACGCAGTATTTT CASSRGSLASTDTQYF
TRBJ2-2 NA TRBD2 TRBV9 TGTGCCAGCAGCGTAGGAGGGACTAGCGGGGGAACCGGGGAGCTGTTTTTT CASSVGGTSGGTGELFF
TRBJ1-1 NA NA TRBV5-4 TGTGCCAGCAGCTTCCAGATGGGCGGCTCGGCTGAAGCTTTCTTT CASSFQMGGSAEAFF
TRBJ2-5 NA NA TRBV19 TGTGCCAGTAGTCCCCCAAAATTGGAGACCCAGTACTTC CASSPPKLETQYF
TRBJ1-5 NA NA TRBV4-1 TGCGCCAGCAGCCTAGGATGGAATCAGCCCCAGCATTTT CASSLGWNQPQHF
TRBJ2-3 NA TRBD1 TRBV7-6 TGTGCCAGCAGCCGACAGGGAAACACAGATACGCAGTATTTT CASSRQGNTDTQYF
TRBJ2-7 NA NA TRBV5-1 TGCGCCAGCAATCCCGGGACAATTTCCCACGAGCAGTACTTC CASNPGTISHEQYF
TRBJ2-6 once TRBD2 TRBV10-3 TGTGCCATCAGTGATGGAAGCGGGGGGACCTCTGGGGCCAACGTCCTGACTTTC CAISDGSGGTSGANVLTF
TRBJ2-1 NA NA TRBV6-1 TGTGCCAGCAGAGCGGGACAAGGTCTGGTAGATGAGCAGTTCTTC CASRAGQGLVDEQFF
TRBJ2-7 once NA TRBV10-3 TGTGCCATCCGCGACCCCCCCGACGAGCAGTACTTC CAIRDPPDEQYF
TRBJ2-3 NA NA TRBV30 TGTGCCTGGAGTGTACTTCGACAGAGCACAGATACGCAGTATTTT CAWSVLRQSTDTQYF
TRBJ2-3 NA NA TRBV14 TGTGCCAGCAGCTTTAACCCGGGACCTGGTGGCGCAGATACGCAGTATTTT CASSFNPGPGGADTQYF
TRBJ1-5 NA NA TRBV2 TGTGCCAGCAAGGATAAGGGACCGGGATCTAATCAGCCCCAGCATTTT CASKDKGPGSNQPQHF
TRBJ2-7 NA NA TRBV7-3 TGTGCCAGCAGCCCAGGTGCTGGAAGGGTTTACGAGCAGTACTTC CASSPGAGRVYEQYF
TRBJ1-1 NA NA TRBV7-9 TGTGCCAGCAGCTCCGGGACAACCAACACTGAAGCTTTCTTT CASSSGTTNTEAFF
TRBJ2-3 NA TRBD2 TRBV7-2 TGTGCCAGCAGCTTAGTAGCGGGAGGCACAGATACGCAGTATTTT CASSLVAGGTDTQYF
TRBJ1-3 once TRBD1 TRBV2 TGTGCCAGCAGCCCACCGGGACAGGGGGCAACTGGAAACACCATATATTTT CASSPPGQGATGNTIYF
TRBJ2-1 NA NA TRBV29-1 TGCAGCGTTGAAAGCCGTAATGAGCAGTTCTTC CSVESRNEQFF
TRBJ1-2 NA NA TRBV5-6 TGTGCCAGCAGCTTGGCCTCTGGAGTGAACTATGGCTACACCTTC CASSLASGVNYGYTF
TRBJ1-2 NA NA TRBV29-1 TGCAGCGTTGAAGATCGGGGGCAGGGAATGGGGTGGTTGAACTATGGCTACACCTTC CSVEDRGQGMGWLNYGYTF
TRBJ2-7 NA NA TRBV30 TGTGCCTGGAGTGTAGGGACCGACCTACGGGGGCAGTACTTC CAWSVGTDLRGQYF
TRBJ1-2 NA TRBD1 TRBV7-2 TGTGCCAGCAGCTTAGATTTTGGACAGGGAGCATATGGCTACACCTTC CASSLDFGQGAYGYTF
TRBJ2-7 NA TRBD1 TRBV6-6 TGTGCCAGCAGTTACTCCACAGGGGAATCCTACGAGCAGTACTTC CASSYSTGESYEQYF
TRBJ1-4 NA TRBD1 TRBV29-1 TGCAGCGTGGGACAGACTAATGAAAAACTGTTTTTT CSVGQTNEKLFF
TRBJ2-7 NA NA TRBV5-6 TGTGCCAGCAGCTGGGGACCAGGTAACTACGAGCAGTACTTC CASSWGPGNYEQYF
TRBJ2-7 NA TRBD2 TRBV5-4 TGTGCCAGCAGCCGAACCAGCGGGAGCCCCTACGAGCAGTACTTC CASSRTSGSPYEQYF
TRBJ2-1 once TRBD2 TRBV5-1 TGCGCCAGCAGCTCAGGCGGGGGGGCCGATGAGCAGTTCTTC CASSSGGGADEQFF
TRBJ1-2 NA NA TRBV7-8 TGTGCCAGCAGCTTAACGTCGATCCTAGCTAACTATGGCTACACCTTC CASSLTSILANYGYTF
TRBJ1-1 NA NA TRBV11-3 TGTGCCAGCAGCTTAGGTAATAATGGAGGAGCTTTCTTT CASSLGNNGGAFF
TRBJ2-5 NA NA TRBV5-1 TGCGCCAGCAGCTTGGCAGGTCTGGAGACCCAGTACTTC CASSLAGLETQYF
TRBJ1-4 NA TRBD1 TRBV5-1 TGCGCCAGCAGCTCGACAGGGTCCTCTAATGAAAAACTGTTTTTT CASSSTGSSNEKLFF
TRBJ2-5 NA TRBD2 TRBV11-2 TGTGCCAGCAGCAGCAGCGGGATTGAGACCCAGTACTTC CASSSSGIETQYF
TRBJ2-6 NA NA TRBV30 TGTGCCAAGTCTGGGCAACTCGCTGGGGCCAACGTCCTGACTTTC CAKSGQLAGANVLTF
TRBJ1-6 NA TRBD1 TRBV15 TGTGCCACCAGCAGACCACAGGGGGCTGGCTCACCCCTCCACTTT CATSRPQGAGSPLHF
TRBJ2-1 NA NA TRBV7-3 TGTGCCAGCAGCTTAATGGGGGCGACAAACAATGAGCAGTTCTTC CASSLMGATNNEQFF